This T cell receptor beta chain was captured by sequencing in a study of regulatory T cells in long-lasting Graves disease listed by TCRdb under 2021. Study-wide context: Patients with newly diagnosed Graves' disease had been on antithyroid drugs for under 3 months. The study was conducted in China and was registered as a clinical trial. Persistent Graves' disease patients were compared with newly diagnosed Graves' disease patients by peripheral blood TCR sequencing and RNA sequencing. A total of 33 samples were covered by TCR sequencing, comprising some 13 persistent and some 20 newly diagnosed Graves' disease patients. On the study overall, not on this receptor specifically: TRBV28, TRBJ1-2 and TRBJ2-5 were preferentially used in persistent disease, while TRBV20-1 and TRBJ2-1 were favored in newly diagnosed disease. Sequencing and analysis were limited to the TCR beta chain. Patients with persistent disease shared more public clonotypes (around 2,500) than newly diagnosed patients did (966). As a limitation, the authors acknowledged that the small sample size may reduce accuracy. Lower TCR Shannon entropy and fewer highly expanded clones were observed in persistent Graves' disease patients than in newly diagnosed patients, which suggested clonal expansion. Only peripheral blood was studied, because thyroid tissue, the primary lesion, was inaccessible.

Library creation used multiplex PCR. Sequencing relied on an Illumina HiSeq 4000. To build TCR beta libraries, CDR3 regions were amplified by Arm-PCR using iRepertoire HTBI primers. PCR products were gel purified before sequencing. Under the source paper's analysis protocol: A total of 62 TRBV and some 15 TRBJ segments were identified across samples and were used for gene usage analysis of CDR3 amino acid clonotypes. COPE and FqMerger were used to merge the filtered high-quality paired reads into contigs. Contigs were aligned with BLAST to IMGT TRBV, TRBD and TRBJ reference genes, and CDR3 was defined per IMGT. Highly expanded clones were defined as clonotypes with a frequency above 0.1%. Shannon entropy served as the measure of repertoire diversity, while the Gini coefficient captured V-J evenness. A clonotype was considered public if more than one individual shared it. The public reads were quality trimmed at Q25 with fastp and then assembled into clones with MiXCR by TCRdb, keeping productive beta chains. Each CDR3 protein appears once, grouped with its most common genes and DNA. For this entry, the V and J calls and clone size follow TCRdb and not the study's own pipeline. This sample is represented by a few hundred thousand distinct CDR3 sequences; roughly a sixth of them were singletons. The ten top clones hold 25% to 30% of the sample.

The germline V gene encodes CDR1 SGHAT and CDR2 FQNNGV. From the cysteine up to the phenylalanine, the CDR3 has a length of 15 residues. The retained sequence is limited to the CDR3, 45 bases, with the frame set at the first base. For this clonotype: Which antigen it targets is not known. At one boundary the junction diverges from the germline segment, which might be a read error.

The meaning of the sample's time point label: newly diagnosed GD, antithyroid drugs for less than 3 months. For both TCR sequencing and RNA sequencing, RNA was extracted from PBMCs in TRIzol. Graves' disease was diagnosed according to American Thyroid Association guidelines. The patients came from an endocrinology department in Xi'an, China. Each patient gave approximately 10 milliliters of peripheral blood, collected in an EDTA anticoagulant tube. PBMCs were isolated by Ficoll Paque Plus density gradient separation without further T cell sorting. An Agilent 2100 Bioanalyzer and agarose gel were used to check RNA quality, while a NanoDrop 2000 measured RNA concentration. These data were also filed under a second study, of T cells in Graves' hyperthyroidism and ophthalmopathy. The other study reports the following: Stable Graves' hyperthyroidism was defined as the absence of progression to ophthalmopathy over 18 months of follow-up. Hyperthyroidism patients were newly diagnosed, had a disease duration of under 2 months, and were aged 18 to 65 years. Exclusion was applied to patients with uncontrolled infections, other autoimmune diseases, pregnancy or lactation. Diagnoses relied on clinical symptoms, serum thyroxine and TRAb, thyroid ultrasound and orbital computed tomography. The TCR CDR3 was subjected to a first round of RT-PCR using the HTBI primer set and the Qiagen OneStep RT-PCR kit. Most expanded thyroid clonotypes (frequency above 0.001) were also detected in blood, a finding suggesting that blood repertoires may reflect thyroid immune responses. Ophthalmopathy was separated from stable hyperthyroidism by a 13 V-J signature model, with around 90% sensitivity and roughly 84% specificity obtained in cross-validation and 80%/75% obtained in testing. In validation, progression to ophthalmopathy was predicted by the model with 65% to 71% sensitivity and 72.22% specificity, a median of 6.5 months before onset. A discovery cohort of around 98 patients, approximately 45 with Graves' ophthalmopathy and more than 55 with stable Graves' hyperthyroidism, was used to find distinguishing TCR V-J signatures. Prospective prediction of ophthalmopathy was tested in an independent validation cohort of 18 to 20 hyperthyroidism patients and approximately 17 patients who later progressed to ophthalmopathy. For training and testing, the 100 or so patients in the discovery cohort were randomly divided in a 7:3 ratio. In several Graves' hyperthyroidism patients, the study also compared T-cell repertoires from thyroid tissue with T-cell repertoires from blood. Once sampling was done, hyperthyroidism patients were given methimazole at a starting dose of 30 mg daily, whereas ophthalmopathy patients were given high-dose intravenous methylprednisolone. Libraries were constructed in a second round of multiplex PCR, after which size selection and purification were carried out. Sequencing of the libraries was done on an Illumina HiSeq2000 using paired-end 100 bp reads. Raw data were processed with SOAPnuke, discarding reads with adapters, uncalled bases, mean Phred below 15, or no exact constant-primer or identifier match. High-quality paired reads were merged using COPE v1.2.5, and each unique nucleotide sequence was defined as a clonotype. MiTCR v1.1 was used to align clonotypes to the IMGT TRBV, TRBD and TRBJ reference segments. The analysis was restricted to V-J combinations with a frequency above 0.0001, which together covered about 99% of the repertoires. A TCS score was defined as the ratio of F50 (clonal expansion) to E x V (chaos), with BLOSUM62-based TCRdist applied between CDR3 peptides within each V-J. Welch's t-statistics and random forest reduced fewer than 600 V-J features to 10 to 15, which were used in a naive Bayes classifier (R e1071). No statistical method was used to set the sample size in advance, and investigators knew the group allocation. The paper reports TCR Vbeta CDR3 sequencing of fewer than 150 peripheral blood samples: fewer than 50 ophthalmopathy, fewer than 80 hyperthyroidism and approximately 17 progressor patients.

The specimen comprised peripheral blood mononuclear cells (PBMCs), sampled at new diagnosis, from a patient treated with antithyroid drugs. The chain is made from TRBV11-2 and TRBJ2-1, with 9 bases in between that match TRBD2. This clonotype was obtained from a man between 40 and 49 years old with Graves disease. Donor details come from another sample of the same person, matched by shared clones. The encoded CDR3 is CASSLRGGGGATGVF. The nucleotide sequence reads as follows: TGTGCCAGCAGCTTACGAGGCGGCGGGGGGGCCACTGGGGTCTTC.